This T cell receptor (beta chain) was documented in a study of CD8 T cells in ankylosing spondylitis. TCRdb analysed the 5' RACE reads with MiXCR anew, one entry per CDR3 protein. Here the sample spans 200,000 to 250,000 distinct CDR3 sequences, around 24% being singletons. Study observations and caveats: Characteristic of ankylosing spondylitis blood, it appeared, was a TCR beta motif comprising about eight highly homologous variants. Reports of some motif variants in reactive arthritis synovial fluid and blood predate this one.

About this clonotype: The antigen is unknown.

The receptor comes from a male donor with ankylosing spondylitis or in good health (not recorded which). Sequencing was performed on blood, either unsorted or a sorted T cell fraction (not recorded which).

The CDR3 is CSAFLQGRYEQYF. CDR3 DNA: TGCAGTGCTTTCTTACAGGGCCGGTACGAGCAGTACTTC. The gene calls are TRBV20-1 and TRBJ2-7; weak D call: TRBD1 (6 bases). CDR3 length equals 13 residues. Per germline, CDR1 DFQATT and CDR2 SNEGSKA (reference sequence). The V end was cut by 5 bases, the J end by 4 bases, with 15 bases between.